This T cell receptor beta chain was identified in a study of cytomegalovirus exposure and HLA in healthy donors. The PCR made use of 60 Vbeta and 13 Jbeta primers. Repertoires were generated with immunoSEQ multiplex PCR, while TCRdb's copy carries only in-frame clones and drops some. The sample has 310,000 or so clones, approximately 90% seen once; the top ten hold approximately 2.2%. Those who donated were healthy bone marrow donors. General study findings and limits: Common viral pathogens seemed, in a later analysis, to connect with several of the most significant clusters. The productive fraction for most TCR beta V segments was about 87% or about 30% in an earlier analysis. Rare sequences made up most TCRs, while some public TCRs were found in many donors.

About this clone: What it binds is not known.

V lost 6 bases and J lost 1, with 11 bases in between. Germline CDR1 SGHRS, CDR2 YFSETQ. The CDR3 is 14 amino acids. The V and J genes are TRBV5-1 and TRBJ1-3, with a weak D call TRBD1 (6 bases). The receptor was derived from a woman aged 18 to 35 in good health and CMV-seronegative. Sequenced: PBMCs. CDR3 coding DNA: TGCGCCAGCAAATTCGGGACATCTGGAAACACCATATATTTT. Its translation is CASKFGTSGNTIYF.